What follows is one TCR beta chain and its context. The antigen is undetermined. These data belong to a study of cytomegalovirus exposure and HLA in healthy donors. About the study: About 85 million unique TCRs from HLA-typed donors were held in an early release of data.

CDR3 length: 14 amino acids. The ends lost 0 bases at V and 8 bases at J; junction bases unmatched: 5. Germline V gene lookup returns CDR1 SGDLS and CDR2 YYNGEE. Whole-study findings and limits: A later analysis reportedly found fewer N-insertions in an Asian-associated ancestry cluster than the roughly 670-donor mean. V- and J-gene trimming in TCR beta was tied to a missense DCLRE1C variant by an analysis performed later.

13 Jbeta primers and 60 Vbeta primers were used for the PCR. Here immunoSEQ multiplex PCR was the method, and the copy in TCRdb shows in-frame clones only, minus some. The table shows more than 100,000 clones, with approximately 80% occurring only once. The chain employs TRBV9 and TRBJ1-1; 9 nucleotides match TRBD1. The clonotype was recovered from a man in his forties in good health and CMV-seronegative. Sequenced sample: PBMCs. The CDR3 loop is CASSVAGQGTEAFF. CDR3 nucleotides: TGTGCCAGCAGCGTAGCTGGACAGGGGACAGAAGCTTTCTTT.